This TCR beta chain stems from a study of blood T cell repertoires in COVID-19. Study details: From the United States, Italy and Spain came samples of acute and convalescent COVID-19. Sample material is recorded as cDNA or gDNA derived from T cells, B-cell-depleted T cells, or PBMCs.

The V gene's germline CDR1 is MNHEY and CDR2 SVGAGI. The CDR3 length is 14 residues. V was clipped by 5 bases and J by 1 base, with 9 bases between them. Per the original data handling: For nucleated cells, counts were estimated from reference gene primer amplification. The protocol was immunoSEQ multiplex PCR, while the TCRdb copy is restricted to in-frame clones and leaves out a portion. V, J and clone size are those of that table, while D and trimming were read from the DNA. Here the sample spans 80,000 to 100,000 clones, roughly 85% being singletons. This clone is a singleton in its sample. The chain employs TRBV6-5 and TRBJ1-5, with D unclear. The clonotype originates from a human donor in a cohort sampled during active COVID-19. The sequenced sample consisted of peripheral blood. CDR3 nucleotide sequence: TGTGCCAGCAGTACGCAGGTGAGCAATCAGCCCCAGCATTTT. Residues: CASSTQVSNQPQHF.